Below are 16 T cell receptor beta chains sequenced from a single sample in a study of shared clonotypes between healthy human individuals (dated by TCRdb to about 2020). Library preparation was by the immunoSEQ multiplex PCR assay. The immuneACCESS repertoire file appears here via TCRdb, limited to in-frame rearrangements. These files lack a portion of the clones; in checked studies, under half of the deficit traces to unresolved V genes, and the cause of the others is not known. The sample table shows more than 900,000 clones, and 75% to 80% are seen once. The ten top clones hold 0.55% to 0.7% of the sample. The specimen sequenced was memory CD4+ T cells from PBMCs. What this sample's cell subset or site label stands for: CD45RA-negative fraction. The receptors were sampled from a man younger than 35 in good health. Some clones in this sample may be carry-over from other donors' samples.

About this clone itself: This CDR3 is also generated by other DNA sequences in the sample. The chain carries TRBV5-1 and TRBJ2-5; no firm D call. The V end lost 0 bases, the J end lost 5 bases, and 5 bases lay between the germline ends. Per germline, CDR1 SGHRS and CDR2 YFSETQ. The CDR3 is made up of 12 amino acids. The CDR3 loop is CASSLVRETQYF. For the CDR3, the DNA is TGCGCCAGCAGCTTGGTTCGGGAGACCCAGTACTTC.

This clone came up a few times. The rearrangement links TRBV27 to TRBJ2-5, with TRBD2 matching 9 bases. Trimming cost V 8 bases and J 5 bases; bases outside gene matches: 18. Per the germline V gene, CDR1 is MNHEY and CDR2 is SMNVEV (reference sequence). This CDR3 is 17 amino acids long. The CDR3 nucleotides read TGTGCCAGCTCCGCCCGGGTGGCGGGAGGGCCGAGGGAGACCCAGTACTTC. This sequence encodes CASSARVAGGPRETQYF.

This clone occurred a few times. The CDR3 is CASSLIPTENQPQHF. The CDR3 coding sequence is TGTGCCAGCAGTTTAATCCCGACAGAAAATCAGCCCCAGCATTTT. The rearrangement links TRBV28 to TRBJ1-5; a possible D gene is TRBD1 (5 bases). V dropped 2 bases and J dropped 4 bases, with 12 bases sitting between them. This CDR3 spans 15 amino acids. CDR1 MDHEN and CDR2 SYDVKM come from the germline V gene.

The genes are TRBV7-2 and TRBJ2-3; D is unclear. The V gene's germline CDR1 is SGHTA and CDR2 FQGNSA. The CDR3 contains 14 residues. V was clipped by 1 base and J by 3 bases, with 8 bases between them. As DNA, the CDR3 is TGTGCCAGCAGCTTAGAGATTGGTACAGATACGCAGTATTTT. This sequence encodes CASSLEIGTDTQYF.

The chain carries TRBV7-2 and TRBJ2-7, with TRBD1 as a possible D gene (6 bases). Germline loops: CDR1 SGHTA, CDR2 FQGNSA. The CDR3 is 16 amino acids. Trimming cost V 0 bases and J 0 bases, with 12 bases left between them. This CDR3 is CASSLAGQQASYEQYF. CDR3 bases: TGTGCCAGCAGCTTAGCAGGACAGCAAGCCTCCTACGAGCAGTACTTC.

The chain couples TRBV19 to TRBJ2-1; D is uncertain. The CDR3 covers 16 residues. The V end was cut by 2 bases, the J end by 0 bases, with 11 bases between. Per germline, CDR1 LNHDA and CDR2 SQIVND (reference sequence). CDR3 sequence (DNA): TGTGCCAGTAGTATACGGCAGCGCGCCTCCTACAATGAGCAGTTCTTC. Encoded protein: CASSIRQRASYNEQFF.

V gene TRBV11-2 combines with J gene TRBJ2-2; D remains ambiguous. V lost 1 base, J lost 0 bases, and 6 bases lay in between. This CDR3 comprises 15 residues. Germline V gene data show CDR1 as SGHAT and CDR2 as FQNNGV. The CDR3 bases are TGTGCCAGCAGCTTAGGGGTCGCGAACACCGGGGAGCTGTTTTTT. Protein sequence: CASSLGVANTGELFF.

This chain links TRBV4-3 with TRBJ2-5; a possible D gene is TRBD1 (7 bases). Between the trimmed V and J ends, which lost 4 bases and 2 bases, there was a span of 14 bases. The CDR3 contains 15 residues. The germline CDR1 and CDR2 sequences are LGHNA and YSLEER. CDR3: CASSPGAGGQETQYF. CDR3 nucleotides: TGCGCCAGCAGCCCAGGGGCAGGGGGGCAAGAGACCCAGTACTTC.

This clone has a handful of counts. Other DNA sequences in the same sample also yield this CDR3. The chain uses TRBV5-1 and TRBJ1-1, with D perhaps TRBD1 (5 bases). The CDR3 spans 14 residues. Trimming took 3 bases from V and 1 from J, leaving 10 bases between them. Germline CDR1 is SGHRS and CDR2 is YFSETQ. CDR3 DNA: TGCGCCAGCAGCTCCGGACAAACGAACACTGAAGCTTTCTTT. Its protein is CASSSGQTNTEAFF.

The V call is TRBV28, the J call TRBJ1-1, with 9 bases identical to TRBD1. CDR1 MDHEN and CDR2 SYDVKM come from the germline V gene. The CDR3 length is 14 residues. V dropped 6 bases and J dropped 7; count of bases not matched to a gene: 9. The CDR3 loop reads CASSTGQGKVEAFF. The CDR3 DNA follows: TGTGCCAGCAGCACGGGACAGGGTAAGGTTGAAGCTTTCTTT.

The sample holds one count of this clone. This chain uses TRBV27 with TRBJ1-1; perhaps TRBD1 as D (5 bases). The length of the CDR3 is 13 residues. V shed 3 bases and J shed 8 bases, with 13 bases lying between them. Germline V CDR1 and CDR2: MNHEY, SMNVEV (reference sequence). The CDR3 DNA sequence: TGTGCCAGCAGTTTGGGGGTGGCGAGGGAAGCTTTCTTT. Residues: CASSLGVAREAFF.

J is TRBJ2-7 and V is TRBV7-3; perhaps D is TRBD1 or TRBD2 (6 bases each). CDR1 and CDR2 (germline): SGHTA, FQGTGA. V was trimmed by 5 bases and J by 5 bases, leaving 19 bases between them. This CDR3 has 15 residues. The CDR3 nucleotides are TGTGCCAGCAGCCCGGGGGCCAGAGGGATAGACGAGCAGTACTTC. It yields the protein CASSPGARGIDEQYF.

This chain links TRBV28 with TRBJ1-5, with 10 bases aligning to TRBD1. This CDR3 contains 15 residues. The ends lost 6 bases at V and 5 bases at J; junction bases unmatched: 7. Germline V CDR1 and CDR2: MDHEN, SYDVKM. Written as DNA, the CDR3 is TGTGCCAGCAGCCCGCCGGGACAGGGGTATCAGCCCCAGCATTTT. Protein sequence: CASSPPGQGYQPQHF.

CDR3 sequence: CASSSRHWNTEAFF. The CDR3 DNA reads TGTGCCAGCAGCTCCCGACACTGGAACACTGAAGCTTTCTTT. The chain uses TRBV5-6 and TRBJ1-1; D ambiguous. V gave up 3 bases and J gave up 1 base, with 10 bases separating them. Germline assignment: CDR1 SGHDT and CDR2 YYEEEE. This CDR3 has 14 amino acids.

CDR3 amino acids: CASSEQGTGAGNTIYF. DNA of the CDR3: TGTGCCAGCAGTGAACAGGGGACGGGGGCTGGAAACACCATATATTTT. This chain links TRBV6-1 with TRBJ1-3; D may be TRBD1 (6 bases). V was shortened by 2 bases and J by 2 bases, with 13 bases between the two germline ends. CDR1 and CDR2 (germline): MNHNS, SASEGT. The CDR3 contains 16 residues.

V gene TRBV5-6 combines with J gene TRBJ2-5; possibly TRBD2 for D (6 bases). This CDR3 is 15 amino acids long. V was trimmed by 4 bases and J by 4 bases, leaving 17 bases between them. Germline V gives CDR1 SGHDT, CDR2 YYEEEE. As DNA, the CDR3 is TGTGCCAGCAGCCCCACGACCGGGAGTGGAGAGACCCAGTACTTC. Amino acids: CASSPTTGSGETQYF. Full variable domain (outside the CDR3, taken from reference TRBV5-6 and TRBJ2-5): DAGVTQSPTHLIKTRGQQVTLRCSPKSGHDTVSWYQQALGQGPQFIFQYYEEEERQRGNFPDRFSGHQFPNYSSELNVNALLLGDSALYLCASSPTTGSGETQYFGPGTRLLVL.